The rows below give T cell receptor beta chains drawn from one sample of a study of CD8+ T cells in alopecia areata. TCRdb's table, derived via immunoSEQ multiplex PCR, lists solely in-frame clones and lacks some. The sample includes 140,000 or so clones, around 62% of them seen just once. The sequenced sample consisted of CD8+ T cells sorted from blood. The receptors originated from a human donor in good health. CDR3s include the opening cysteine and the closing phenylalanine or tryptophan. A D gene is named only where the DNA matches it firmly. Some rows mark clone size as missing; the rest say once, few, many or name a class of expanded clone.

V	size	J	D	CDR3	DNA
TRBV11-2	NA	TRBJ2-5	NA	CASSLVGRGQETQYF	TGTGCCAGCAGCTTAGTTGGGAGGGGGCAAGAGACCCAGTACTTC
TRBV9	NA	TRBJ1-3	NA	CASSVEASLGDTIYF	TGTGCCAGCAGCGTAGAAGCGAGTCTGGGAGACACCATATATTTT
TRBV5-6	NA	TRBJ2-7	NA	CASSSAGFHEQYF	TGTGCCAGCAGCTCGGCAGGGTTCCACGAGCAGTACTTC
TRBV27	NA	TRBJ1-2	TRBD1	CASRGQVNYGYTF	TGTGCCAGCAGGGGACAGGTTAACTATGGCTACACCTTC
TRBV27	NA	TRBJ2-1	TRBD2	CASSLLAGTVNEQFF	TGTGCCAGCAGTTTACTAGCGGGAACGGTCAATGAGCAGTTCTTC
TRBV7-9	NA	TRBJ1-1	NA	CASSLEQGTEAFF	TGTGCCAGCAGCTTGGAACAGGGTACTGAAGCTTTCTTT
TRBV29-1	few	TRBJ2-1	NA	CSVDDGEEQFF	TGCAGCGTTGACGACGGTGAAGAGCAGTTCTTC
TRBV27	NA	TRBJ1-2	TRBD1	CASSLDRGFYGYTF	TGTGCCAGCAGTTTAGACAGGGGTTTCTATGGCTACACCTTC
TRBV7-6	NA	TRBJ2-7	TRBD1	CASSLGQGVYEQYF	TGTGCCAGCAGCTTGGGACAGGGGGTTTACGAGCAGTACTTC
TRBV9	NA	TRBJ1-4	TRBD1	CASSSKTGAAEKLFF	TGTGCCAGCAGCTCTAAGACAGGGGCCGCTGAAAAACTGTTTTTT
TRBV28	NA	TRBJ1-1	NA	CASSPIEGVDTEAFF	TGTGCCAGCAGTCCTATTGAGGGGGTAGACACTGAAGCTTTCTTT
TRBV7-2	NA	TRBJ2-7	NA	CASSLSSGEQYF	TGTGCCAGCAGCCTCTCATCCGGGGAGCAGTACTTC
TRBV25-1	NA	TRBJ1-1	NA	CASRGTEAFF	TGTGCCAGCAGGGGTACTGAAGCTTTCTTT
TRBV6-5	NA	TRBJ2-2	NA	CASSYSLVGELFF	TGTGCCAGCAGTTACTCCTTAGTCGGGGAGCTGTTTTTT
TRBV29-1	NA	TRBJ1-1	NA	CSVGTRGREADTEAFF	TGCAGCGTTGGGACTCGAGGCAGGGAGGCGGACACTGAAGCTTTCTTT
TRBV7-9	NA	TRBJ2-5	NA	CASSLAFPQPIQETQYF	TGTGCCAGCAGCTTAGCCTTTCCTCAGCCCATCCAAGAGACCCAGTACTTC
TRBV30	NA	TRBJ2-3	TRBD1	CAWSVQGFTDTQYF	TGTGCCTGGAGTGTACAGGGGTTCACAGATACGCAGTATTTT
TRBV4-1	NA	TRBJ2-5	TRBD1	CASRHPRDRCPETQYF	TGCGCCAGCAGACATCCCCGGGACAGGTGTCCGGAGACCCAGTACTTC
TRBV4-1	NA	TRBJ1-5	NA	CASSFRLQDGVEPQHF	TGCGCCAGCAGTTTCAGACTACAGGACGGGGTGGAGCCCCAGCATTTT
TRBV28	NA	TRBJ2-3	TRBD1	CASSLGTGGSEDMQYF	TGTGCCAGCAGTTTAGGGACAGGGGGCAGTGAAGATATGCAGTATTTT
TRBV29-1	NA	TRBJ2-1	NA	CSVLAGSRRYNEQFF	TGCAGCGTCCTAGCCGGGAGTAGGCGCTACAATGAGCAGTTCTTC
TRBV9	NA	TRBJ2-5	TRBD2	CASSAHGRAPETQYF	TGTGCCAGCAGCGCGCACGGGAGGGCCCCAGAGACCCAGTACTTC
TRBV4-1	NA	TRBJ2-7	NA	CASSQDQGLGTRIRRSEQYF	TGCGCCAGCAGCCAAGATCAGGGGCTTGGGACACGGATCAGGCGGTCGGAGCAGTACTTC
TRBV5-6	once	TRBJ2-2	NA	CASRRGDGELFF	TGTGCCAGCAGGCGAGGAGACGGGGAGCTGTTTTTT
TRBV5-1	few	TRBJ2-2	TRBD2	CASSLRTSIGELFF	TGCGCCAGCAGCTTAAGGACTAGCATCGGGGAGCTGTTTTTT
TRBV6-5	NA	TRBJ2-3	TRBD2	CASSYSISGDTDTQYF	TGTGCCAGCAGTTACTCGATTAGCGGGGACACAGATACGCAGTATTTT
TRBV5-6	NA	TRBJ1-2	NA	CASSLGPDRRYGYTF	TGTGCCAGCAGCTTGGGGCCGGACCGGCGCTATGGCTACACCTTC
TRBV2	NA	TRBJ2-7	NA	CASSGRSSYEQYF	TGTGCCAGCAGCGGACGGTCATCCTACGAGCAGTACTTC
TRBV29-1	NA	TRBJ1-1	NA	CSPGAGDFQAEAFF	TGCAGCCCTGGGGCAGGCGACTTTCAGGCTGAAGCTTTCTTT
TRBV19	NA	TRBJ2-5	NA	CASSIEDSPQETQYF	TGTGCCAGTAGTATTGAGGACAGCCCTCAAGAGACCCAGTACTTC
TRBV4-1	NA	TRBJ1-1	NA	CASSQVGRGGTEAFF	TGCGCCAGCAGCCAAGTCGGTCGTGGAGGCACTGAAGCTTTCTTT
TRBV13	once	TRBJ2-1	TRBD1	CASSPGQENNEQFF	TGTGCCAGCAGCCCGGGACAGGAAAACAATGAGCAGTTCTTC
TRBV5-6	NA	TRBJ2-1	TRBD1	CASSMGQLQFF	TGTGCCAGCAGCATGGGACAGCTCCAGTTCTTC
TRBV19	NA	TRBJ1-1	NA	CASSIGITEAFF	TGTGCCAGTAGTATAGGGATAACTGAAGCTTTCTTT
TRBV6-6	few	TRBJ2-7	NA	CASSYAGQTYEQYF	TGTGCCAGCAGTTACGCGGGACAAACCTACGAGCAGTACTTC
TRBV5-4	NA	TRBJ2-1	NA	CASSLGSNEQFF	TGTGCCAGCAGTCTTGGATCCAATGAGCAGTTCTTC
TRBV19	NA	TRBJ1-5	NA	CASSSVSVQPQHF	TGTGCCAGTAGTAGCGTGTCTGTCCAGCCCCAGCATTTT
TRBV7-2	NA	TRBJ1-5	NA	CASSSVAGWGQPQHF	TGTGCCAGCAGCTCTGTAGCAGGGTGGGGTCAGCCCCAGCATTTT
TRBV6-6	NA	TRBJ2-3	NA	CASSPRVNTDTQYF	TGTGCCAGCAGTCCTAGGGTCAACACAGATACGCAGTATTTT
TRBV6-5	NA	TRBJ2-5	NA	CASSYSWSETQYF	TGTGCCAGCAGTTATTCTTGGTCGGAGACCCAGTACTTC
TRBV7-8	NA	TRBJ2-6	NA	CASSPQGGANVLTF	TGTGCCAGCAGCCCTCAGGGTGGGGCCAACGTCCTGACTTTC
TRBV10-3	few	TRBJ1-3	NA	CATLEGLQGSTGNTIYF	TGTGCCACCCTGGAGGGACTACAGGGATCTACTGGAAACACCATATATTTT
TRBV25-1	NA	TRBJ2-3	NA	CASQIGHHTQYF	TGTGCCAGTCAAATCGGACACCATACGCAGTATTTT
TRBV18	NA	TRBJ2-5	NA	CASSLSETQYF	TGTGCCAGCTCATTATCTGAGACCCAGTACTTC
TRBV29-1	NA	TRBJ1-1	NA	CSVEGRNTEAFF	TGCAGCGTTGAGGGCAGAAACACTGAAGCTTTCTTT
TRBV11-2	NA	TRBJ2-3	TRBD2	CASSGLAGGSDTQYF	TGTGCCAGCAGTGGTCTAGCGGGAGGGTCTGATACGCAGTATTTT
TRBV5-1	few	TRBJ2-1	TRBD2	CASSWTSGGNEQFF	TGCGCCAGCAGCTGGACTAGCGGGGGCAATGAGCAGTTCTTC
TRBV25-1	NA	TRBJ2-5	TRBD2	CASSDTLAGGDWQETQYF	TGTGCCAGCAGTGATACACTAGCGGGAGGAGACTGGCAAGAGACCCAGTACTTC